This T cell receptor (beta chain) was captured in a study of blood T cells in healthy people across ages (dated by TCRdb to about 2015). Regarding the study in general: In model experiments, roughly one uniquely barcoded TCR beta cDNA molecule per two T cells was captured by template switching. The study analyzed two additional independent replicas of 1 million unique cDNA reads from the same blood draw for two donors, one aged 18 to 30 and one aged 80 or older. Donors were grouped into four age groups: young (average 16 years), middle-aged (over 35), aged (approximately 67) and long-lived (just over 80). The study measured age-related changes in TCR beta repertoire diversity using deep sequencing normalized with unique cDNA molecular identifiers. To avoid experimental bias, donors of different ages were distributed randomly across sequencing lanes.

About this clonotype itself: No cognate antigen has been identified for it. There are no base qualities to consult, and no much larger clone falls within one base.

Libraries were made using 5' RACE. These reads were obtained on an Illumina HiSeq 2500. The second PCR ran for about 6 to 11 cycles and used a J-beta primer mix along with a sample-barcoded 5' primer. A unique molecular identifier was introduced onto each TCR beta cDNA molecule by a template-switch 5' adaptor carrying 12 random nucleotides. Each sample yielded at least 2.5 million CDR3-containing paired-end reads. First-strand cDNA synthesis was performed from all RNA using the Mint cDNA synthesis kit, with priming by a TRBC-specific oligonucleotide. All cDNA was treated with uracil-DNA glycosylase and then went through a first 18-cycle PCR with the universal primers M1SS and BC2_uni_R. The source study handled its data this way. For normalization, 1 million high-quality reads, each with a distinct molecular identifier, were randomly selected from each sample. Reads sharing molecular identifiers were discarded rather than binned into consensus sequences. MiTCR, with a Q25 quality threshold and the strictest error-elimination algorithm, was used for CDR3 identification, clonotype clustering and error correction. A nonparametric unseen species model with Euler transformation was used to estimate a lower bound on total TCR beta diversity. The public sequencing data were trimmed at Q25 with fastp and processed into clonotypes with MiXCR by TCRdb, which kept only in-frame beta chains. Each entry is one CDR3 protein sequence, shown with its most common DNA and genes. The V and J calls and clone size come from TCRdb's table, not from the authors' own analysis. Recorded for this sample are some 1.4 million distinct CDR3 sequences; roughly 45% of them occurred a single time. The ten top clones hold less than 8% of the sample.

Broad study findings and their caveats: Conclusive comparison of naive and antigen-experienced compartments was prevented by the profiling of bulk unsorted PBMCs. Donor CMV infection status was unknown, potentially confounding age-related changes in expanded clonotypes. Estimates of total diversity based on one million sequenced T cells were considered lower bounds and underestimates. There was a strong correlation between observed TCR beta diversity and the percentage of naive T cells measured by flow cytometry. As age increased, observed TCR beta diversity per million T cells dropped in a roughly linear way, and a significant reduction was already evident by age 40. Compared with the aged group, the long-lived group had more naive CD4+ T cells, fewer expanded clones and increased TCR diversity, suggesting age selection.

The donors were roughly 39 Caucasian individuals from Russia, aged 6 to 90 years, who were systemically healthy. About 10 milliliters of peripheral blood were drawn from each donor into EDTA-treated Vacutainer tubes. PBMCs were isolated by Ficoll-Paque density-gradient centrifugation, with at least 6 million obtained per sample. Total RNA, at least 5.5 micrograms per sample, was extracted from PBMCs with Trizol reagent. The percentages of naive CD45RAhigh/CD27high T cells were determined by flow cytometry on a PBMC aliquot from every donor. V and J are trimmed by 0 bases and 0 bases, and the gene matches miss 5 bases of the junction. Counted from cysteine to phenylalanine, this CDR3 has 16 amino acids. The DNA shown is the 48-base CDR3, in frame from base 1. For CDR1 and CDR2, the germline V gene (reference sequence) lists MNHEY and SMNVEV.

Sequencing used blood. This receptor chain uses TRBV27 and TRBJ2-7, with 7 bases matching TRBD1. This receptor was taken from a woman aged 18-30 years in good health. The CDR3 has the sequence CASSLSQGVGSYEQYF. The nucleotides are TGTGCCAGCAGTTTATCCCAGGGGGTAGGCTCCTACGAGCAGTACTTC.